This T cell receptor beta chain originates from a study of CD8 T cells in Susac syndrome. An amount of RNA that ranged from 0.5 to 1 ug was reverse transcribed with random hexamers. One entry per CDR3 protein results from TCRdb running MiXCR on the immunoSEQ multiplex PCR reads. Altogether around 180,000 distinct CDR3 sequences are present, 90% to 95% being singletons, with the ten largest covering roughly 0.11%. Study observations and caveats: The study recognized that the number of individuals in its TCR sequencing and HLA analysis was relatively small. The CD4+ T cell repertoires from Susac syndrome exhibited no clonal expansion.

A remark on this clonotype: What it binds is not known.

TCR beta from blood CD8+ and CD4+ T cells was sequenced. The CDR3 is 14 amino acids. With 3 bases clipped from V and 6 bases from J, the junction kept 3 bases outside the gene matches. Germline V lookup: CDR1 DFQATT, CDR2 SNEGSKA (reference sequence). The material sequenced was CD4+ T cells from PBMCs. The genes are TRBV20-1 and TRBJ2-2; 11 nucleotides agree with TRBD2. The receptor was isolated from a human donor with Susac syndrome. The CDR3: CSASLSGGAGELFF. The CDR3 coding sequence is TGCAGTGCTAGTCTTAGCGGGGGGGCCGGGGAGCTGTTTTTT.